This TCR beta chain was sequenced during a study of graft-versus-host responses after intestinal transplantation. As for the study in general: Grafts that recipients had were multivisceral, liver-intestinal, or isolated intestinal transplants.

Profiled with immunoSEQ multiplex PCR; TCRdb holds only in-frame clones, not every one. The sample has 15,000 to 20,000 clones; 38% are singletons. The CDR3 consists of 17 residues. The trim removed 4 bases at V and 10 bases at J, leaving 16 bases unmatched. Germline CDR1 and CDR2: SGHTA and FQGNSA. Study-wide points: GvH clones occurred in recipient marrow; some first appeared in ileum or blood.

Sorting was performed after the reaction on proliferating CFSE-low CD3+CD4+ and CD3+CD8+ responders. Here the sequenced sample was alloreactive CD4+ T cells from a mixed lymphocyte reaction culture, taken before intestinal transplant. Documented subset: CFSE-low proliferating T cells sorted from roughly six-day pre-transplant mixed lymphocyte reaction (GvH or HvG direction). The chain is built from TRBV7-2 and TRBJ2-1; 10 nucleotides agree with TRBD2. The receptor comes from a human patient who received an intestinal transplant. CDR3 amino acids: CASSSRVSLAGVGEQFF. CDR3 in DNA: TGTGCCAGCAGCTCTCGGGTTAGTCTAGCGGGGGTCGGGGAGCAGTTCTTC.